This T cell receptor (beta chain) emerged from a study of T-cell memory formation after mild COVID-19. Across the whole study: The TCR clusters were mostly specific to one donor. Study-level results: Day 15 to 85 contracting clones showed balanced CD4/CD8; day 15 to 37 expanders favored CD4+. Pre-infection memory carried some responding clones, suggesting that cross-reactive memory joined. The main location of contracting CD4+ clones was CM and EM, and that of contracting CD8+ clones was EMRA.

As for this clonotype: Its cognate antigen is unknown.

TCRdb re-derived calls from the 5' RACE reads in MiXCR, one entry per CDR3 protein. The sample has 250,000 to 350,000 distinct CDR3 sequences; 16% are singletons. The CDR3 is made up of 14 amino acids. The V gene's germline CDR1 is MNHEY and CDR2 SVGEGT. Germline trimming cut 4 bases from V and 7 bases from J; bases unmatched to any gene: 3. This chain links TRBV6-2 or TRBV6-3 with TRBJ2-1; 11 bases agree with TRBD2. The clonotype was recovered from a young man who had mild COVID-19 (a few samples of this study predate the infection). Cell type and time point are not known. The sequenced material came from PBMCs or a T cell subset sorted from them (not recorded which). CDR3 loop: CASSWRTSGNEQFF. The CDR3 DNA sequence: TGTGCCAGCAGTTGGAGGACTAGCGGGAATGAGCAGTTCTTC.